This T cell receptor beta chain was observed in a study of T-cell memory formation after mild COVID-19. TCRdb called the 5' RACE reads again in MiXCR, with one record for every CDR3 protein. The repertoire holds roughly 250,000 distinct CDR3 sequences, about 17% seen once, with 3.5% in the top ten. There are 15 residues in the CDR3. The junction had 12 bases not matched to a gene; V was cut back by 6 bases and J by 10 bases. CDR1 is LNHNV, CDR2 YYDKDF, per germline (reference sequence). The sample taken for sequencing was PBMCs or a T cell subset sorted from them (not recorded which). This chain links TRBV15 with TRBJ2-2, with 9 bases lining up with TRBD2. This clonotype originated in a young man who had mild COVID-19 (a few samples of this study predate the infection). Cell type and time point are not known. The CDR3 protein is CATSRRGGAGMELFF. The CDR3 DNA sequence: TGTGCCACCAGTAGGCGCGGGGGGGCCGGTATGGAGCTGTTTTTT.